This T cell receptor (beta chain) emerged from a study of blood T cells in healthy people across ages. It was with a sample-barcoded 5' primer and a J-beta primer mix that a second PCR of about 6 to 11 cycles was run. Unique molecular identifiers of 12 random nucleotides labeled each cDNA. MiXCR, run by TCRdb on the 5' RACE reads, gives a single entry per CDR3 protein. The sample carries about a million distinct CDR3 sequences, 35% to 40% recorded once. The V gene's germline CDR1 is DFQATT and CDR2 SNEGSKA (reference sequence). The CDR3 length is 12 residues. Deletions cut 5 bases from V and 6 bases from J, with 13 bases between. Notes on the study in general: Whereas aged donors had fewer naive CD4+ cells, long-lived donors had more of them and higher diversity.

This clonotype occurred many times. The antigen is unknown. This TCR was recovered from a man between 18 and 29 years old in good health. The chain links TRBV20-1 to TRBJ2-5; D could derive from TRBD1 or TRBD2 (5 bases each). Sequenced: blood. CDR3 residues: CSALGTGQTQYF. CDR3 coding DNA: TGCAGTGCTCTTGGGACGGGCCAGACCCAGTACTTC.